This TCR beta chain is drawn from a study of OX40 agonist ivuxolimab in advanced cancers. Germline V CDR1 and CDR2: SGHRS, YFSETQ. The CDR3 is made up of 15 amino acids. The V gene end was trimmed by 4 bases and the J gene end by 4 bases; junction bases not matched to a gene: 8. The method was immunoSEQ multiplex PCR; TCRdb's version includes in-frame clones alone and lacks a portion of them. The repertoire includes 80,000 or so clones, more than 70% of them detected once, and 2% to 3% sits in the top ten. The chain joins TRBV5-1 to TRBJ1-3; 7 bases are shared with TRBD1. This sequence originates from an adult with an advanced solid tumor such as melanoma, head and neck, liver or kidney cancer. The sequencing used CD4+ or CD8+ T cells sorted from blood, collected in a trial of the OX40 agonist ivuxolimab. CDR3 sequence reads: CASSDPTGYGNTIYF. CDR3 DNA sequence: TGCGCCAGCAGCGACCCGACAGGGTACGGAAACACCATATATTTT. Combining the CDR3 with reference TRBV5-1 and TRBJ1-3 gives the whole variable domain KAGVTQTPRYLIKTRGQQVTLSCSPISGHRSVSWYQQTPGQGLQFLFEYFSETQRNKGNFPGRFSGRQFSNSRSEMNVSTLELGDSALYLCASSDPTGYGNTIYFGEGSWLTVV.